What follows describes a single T cell receptor beta chain. Its antigen is currently unknown. This table comes from immunoSEQ multiplex PCR, and its TCRdb copy is limited to in-frame clones, with some not included. Of 2.5 million or so clones in the sample, around nine tenths are singletons; the top ten hold over 0.12%. This CDR3 is 16 amino acids long. V was pared by 1 base and J by 4 bases, with 9 bases of the junction left unmatched. Germline lookup yields CDR1 SGHRS and CDR2 YFSETQ. The record originates from a study of shared clonotypes between healthy human individuals. Study in general: Samples came from two female and a few male donors aged 18 to 49.

Notes on the study in general: In general, naive subsets displayed greater estimated richness than memory subsets did.

The receptor's source is a man aged 18 to 30 in good health. Sequencing was carried out using naive CD4+ T cells sorted from blood. Subset reported: CD45RA+ positively selected. V usage is TRBV5-1 and J usage is TRBJ1-2; 8 nucleotides agree with TRBD1. The CDR3 nucleotides read TGCGCCAGCAGCTTGTTAGGAGACAGGGGAGCCTATGGCTACACCTTC. Translation gives CASSLLGDRGAYGYTF.